This TCR beta chain was sequenced during a study of control samples from healthy donors and cancer patients. Clones were sequenced by immunoSEQ multiplex PCR, and TCRdb holds only the in-frame ones, with some missing. Among fewer than 300,000 clones, over 75% were seen once, and the ten largest hold more than 10%. Trimming cost V 0 bases and J 9 bases; bases outside gene matches: 9. This CDR3 comprises 16 residues. CDR1 and CDR2 (germline): MGHRA, YSYEKL. This chain uses TRBV4-1 with TRBJ2-1; 9 bases map to TRBD1. Sequenced: PBMCs. This TCR came from a woman in her sixties or seventies with lung cancer. The CDR3, as DNA: TGCGCCAGCAGCCAAGATGGGACAGGGATTAGGGGTGAGCAGTTCTTC. This sequence encodes CASSQDGTGIRGEQFF.